These 21 T cell receptor beta chains originate from one sample sequenced in a study of blood T cell repertoires in COVID-19. Measured with immunoSEQ multiplex PCR; TCRdb has only the in-frame clones, and not every one. The sample includes about 67,000 clones, 85% to 90% of them seen just once. Sequenced: peripheral blood. Receptor source: a man between 50 and 59 years old with active COVID-19.

V and J are TRBV18 and TRBJ2-4; D possibly corresponds to TRBD1 (6 bases). The germline V gene has CDR1 KGHSH and CDR2 LQKENI. The ends were cut back, 6 bases at V and 2 bases at J, with 17 bases in the middle. This CDR3 has 16 residues. The chain's CDR3 is CASSHSGALTKNIQYF. CDR3 sequence (DNA): TGTGCCAGCTCGCACTCAGGGGCACTTACCAAAAACATTCAGTACTTC.

This clone was found a few times. The chain employs TRBV6-2 or TRBV6-3 and TRBJ1-1, with D perhaps matching TRBD1 (6 bases). V was clipped by 6 bases and J by 0 bases, with 17 bases between them. Germline CDR1 reads MNHEY; CDR2 reads SVGEGT. This CDR3 contains 16 residues. Here the CDR3 DNA reads TGTGCCAGCAGCGATGCGGGGGCCAGAATGAACACTGAAGCTTTCTTT. Protein: CASSDAGARMNTEAFF.

The chain carries TRBV18 and TRBJ2-7; possibly TRBD2 for D (6 bases). Germline loops: CDR1 KGHSH, CDR2 LQKENI. The CDR3 totals 18 residues. V gave up 3 bases and J gave up 1 base, with 22 bases separating them. CDR3 residues: CASSPITVGSASSYEQYF. The CDR3 DNA follows: TGTGCCAGCTCACCGATTACGGTCGGGAGTGCTTCGTCCTACGAGCAGTACTTC. Complete variable domain (other parts from reference TRBV18 and TRBJ2-7): NAGVMQNPRHLVRRRGQEARLRCSPMKGHSHVYWYRQLPEEGLKFMVYLQKENIIDESGMPKERFSAEFPKEGPSILRIQQVVRGDSAAYFCASSPITVGSASSYEQYFGPGTRLTVT.

V gene TRBV19 combines with J gene TRBJ1-1, with D perhaps TRBD1 (6 bases). The CDR3 has 13 amino acids. The V end lost 7 bases, the J end lost 0 bases, and 9 bases lay between the germline ends. Germline V gene lookup returns CDR1 LNHDA and CDR2 SQIVND (reference sequence). The CDR3, as DNA: TGTGCCAGTACCGGACAGTTGAACACTGAAGCTTTCTTT. This sequence encodes CASTGQLNTEAFF.

This clone was recorded a few times. V and J are TRBV6-5 and TRBJ2-2; the match to TRBD2 covers 8 bases. The germline gives CDR1 MNHEY, CDR2 SVGAGI. V shed 2 bases and J 6 bases; nucleotides not matched to a gene: 8. The CDR3 consists of 16 residues. This chain's CDR3 is CASSYEGTRSPGELFF. The CDR3 coding sequence is TGTGCCAGCAGTTACGAGGGGACTAGATCGCCCGGGGAGCTGTTTTTT.

The V gene is TRBV5-4, the J gene TRBJ2-2; D is ambiguous. CDR1 SGHNT and CDR2 YYREEE come from the germline V gene (reference sequence). The CDR3 consists of 13 residues. The V and J ends lost 4 bases and 1 base respectively, with 5 bases between them. In DNA, the CDR3 is TGTGCCAGCAGCGGCAGGAACACCGGGGAGCTGTTTTTT. Translating it yields CASSGRNTGELFF.

The CDR3 loop is CASRPGTGGLGEQYF. The CDR3 nucleotides read TGTGCCAGCAGACCCGGGACAGGGGGCCTTGGGGAGCAGTACTTC. This chain connects TRBV2 to TRBJ2-7; TRBD1 agrees at 12 bases. Germline loops: CDR1 SNHLY, CDR2 FYNNEI. The CDR3 spans 15 residues. V was pared by 6 bases and J by 7 bases, with 10 bases of the junction left unmatched.

The chain employs TRBV19 and TRBJ2-7; a weak D match, TRBD1 (6 bases). This CDR3 has 14 residues. With 6 bases removed from V and 2 bases from J, the gap between germline ends came to 14 bases. CDR1 and CDR2 from the germline V gene are LNHDA and SQIVND (reference sequence). CDR3 protein: CASRPGQKTYEQYF. CDR3 DNA sequence: TGTGCCAGTAGGCCTGGACAGAAAACCTACGAGCAGTACTTC.

V and J are TRBV19 and TRBJ1-4, with 9 bases aligning to TRBD1. This CDR3 comprises 14 residues. V lost 7 bases, J lost 4 bases, and 4 bases stayed unmatched. In germline, CDR1 is LNHDA, CDR2 SQIVND (reference sequence). CDR3 DNA: TGTGCCAGTAAACCGGGACAGGGTAATGAAAAACTGTTTTTT. As protein: CASKPGQGNEKLFF. Full variable domain (outside the CDR3, taken from reference TRBV19 and TRBJ1-4): DGGITQSPKYLFRKEGQNVTLSCEQNLNHDAMYWYRQDPGQGLRLIYYSQIVNDFQKGDIAEGYSVSREKKESFPLTVTSAQKNPTAFYLCASKPGQGNEKLFFGSGTQLSVL.

The genes are TRBV28 and TRBJ1-1, with D uncertain. The V gene lost 5 bases and the J gene lost 5 bases, with 15 bases spanning the gap. The CDR3 contains 14 residues. The germline gives CDR1 MDHEN, CDR2 SYDVKM. The CDR3 DNA follows: TGTGCCAGCAGTGCCCCCCGGGTGGATACTGAAGCTTTCTTT. This sequence encodes CASSAPRVDTEAFF.

The rearrangement uses TRBV2 and TRBJ2-2, with 11 bases identical to TRBD2. This CDR3 comprises 15 residues. V shed 6 bases, J shed 5 bases, and the junction held 5 bases outside the gene matches. The V gene's germline CDR1 is SNHLY and CDR2 FYNNEI. CDR3 sequence reads: CASRVAGGSTGELFF. The CDR3 region has the DNA TGTGCCAGCAGGGTAGCGGGGGGGTCGACCGGGGAGCTGTTTTTT.

This clone was observed a handful of times. CDR3 DNA sequence: TGTGCCAGCAGCTTACGGCGGGGGGACACAGATACGCAGTATTTT. This sequence encodes CASSLRRGDTDTQYF. The chain recombines TRBV7-8 with TRBJ2-3, with 8 nucleotides matching TRBD2. The CDR3 contains 15 residues. The J segment lost 2 bases and the V segment lost 2 bases, leaving 3 bases of the junction unmatched. Germline V gene lookup returns CDR1 SGHVS and CDR2 FQNEAQ.

This chain connects TRBV6-2 or TRBV6-3 to TRBJ2-7, with 12 bases lining up with TRBD2. Per the germline V gene, CDR1 is MNHEY and CDR2 is SVGEGT. Unmatched junction bases numbered 7, after V lost 2 bases and J lost 2 bases. This CDR3 region has 17 residues. The chain's CDR3 is CASSYGPRLAGAYEQYF. The CDR3 DNA is TGTGCCAGCAGTTACGGGCCCCGACTAGCGGGGGCCTACGAGCAGTACTTC.

The chain links TRBV27 to TRBJ1-6; D gene unclear. Trimming pared 5 bases from V and 9 bases from J, leaving 11 bases between. Per germline, CDR1 MNHEY and CDR2 SMNVEV (reference sequence). This CDR3 has 13 residues. The CDR3 loop reads CASSTETGSPLHF. CDR3 coding DNA: TGTGCCAGCAGTACTGAAACGGGTTCACCCCTCCACTTT.

The CDR3 DNA follows: TGTGCCAGCAGTGGTTCCTCAGGGGGCGCAACTGAAGCTTTCTTT. Its protein product is CASSGSSGGATEAFF. The V and J genes are TRBV25-1 and TRBJ1-1, with TRBD1 matching 8 bases. V was clipped by 4 bases and J by 5 bases; unmatched bases: 9. The CDR3 loop spans 15 amino acids. Germline V lookup: CDR1 MGHDK, CDR2 SYGVNS.

The rearrangement uses TRBV2 and TRBJ1-2, with a tentative D call TRBD1 (5 bases). The germline gives CDR1 SNHLY, CDR2 FYNNEI. Trimming left V 4 bases short and J 3 bases short, with 6 bases between. This CDR3 is 12 amino acids long. For the CDR3, the DNA is TGTGCCAGCAGTGCGACAGACTATGGCTACACCTTC. Translated, it gives CASSATDYGYTF.

This clone was seen more than once but under ten times. The rearrangement uses TRBV12-2 and TRBJ2-1; TRBD2 is taken as the D call from the table, unchecked against the DNA. TRBV12-2 is described as a pseudogene. The CDR3 is made up of 14 amino acids. CDR3 bases: TGTGCAAGTCGCTTTCGCGGGGGTATGGATGAGCAGTTCTTC. As protein: CASRFRGGMDEQFF.

The V and J genes are TRBV29-1 and TRBJ1-2; D unresolved. Germline V gives CDR1 SQVTM, CDR2 ANQGSEA. V was cut by 5 bases and J by 1 base, with 14 bases left in between. The CDR3 runs 14 residues. The CDR3 DNA follows: TGCAGCGTTCGGCTGGGAGTGGGTAACTATGGCTACACCTTC. Translated, it gives CSVRLGVGNYGYTF.

This clone was seen a handful of times. The chain couples TRBV27 to TRBJ2-7; tentative D call: TRBD1 (7 bases). Between the trimmed V and J ends, which lost 5 bases and 2 bases, there was a span of 13 bases. CDR3 length: 14 residues. Germline CDR1 and CDR2: MNHEY and SMNVEV (reference sequence). The CDR3 loop is CASSTQGGPYEQYF. DNA for the CDR3: TGTGCCAGCAGTACCCAGGGGGGTCCCTACGAGCAGTACTTC.

The genes are TRBV12-3 or TRBV12-4 and TRBJ2-2; D not certain. The CDR3 has 13 residues. V lost 5 bases, J lost 1 base, and 5 bases lay in between. CDR3 in DNA: TGTGCCAGCAGTCTTAAGAACACCGGGGAGCTGTTTTTT. It translates to CASSLKNTGELFF.

This chain joins TRBV30 and TRBJ1-1; D not resolved. Looked up from germline, CDR1 is GTSNPN and CDR2 is SVGIG (reference sequence). This CDR3 spans 14 amino acids. Trimming left V 5 bases short and J 1 base short, with 14 bases between. In DNA form, the CDR3 reads TGTGCCTGGGTTTGGGCTGCCGGGAACACTGAAGCTTTCTTT. As protein: CAWVWAAGNTEAFF.